Below, 8 T cell receptor beta chains from the same sample are listed, as sequenced in a study of metastatic and nonmetastatic thyroid tumors. TCRdb ran MiXCR on the PCR reads. The sample holds about 28,000 clones, roughly 4% seen once. Thyroid surgery was preceded by no treatment in any patient. Sequencing input: blood. These receptors all come from a male donor with papillary thyroid cancer or a benign thyroid nodule (not recorded which). Some clones in this sample may be carry-over from other donors' samples.

The chain uses TRBV5-1 and TRBJ2-7; 7 nucleotides align to TRBD2. This CDR3 is built from 15 residues. After removal of 5 bases from V and 2 bases from J, the junction contained 10 bases not matched to a gene. Germline-derived CDR1 and CDR2 are SGHRS and YFSETQ. DNA of the CDR3: TGCGCCAGCAGTGGAACGGGAGGATCAACCTACGAGCAGTACTTC. Its protein is CASSGTGGSTYEQYF.

At least ten counts were recorded for this clone. This may come from a read error, since a much larger clone is one base off. This chain joins TRBV5-4 and TRBJ1-2, with D hard to call. Germline assignment: CDR1 SGHNT and CDR2 YYREEE (reference sequence). This CDR3 is 13 amino acids long. Trimming took 1 base from V and 7 from J, leaving 11 bases between them. The CDR3 here is CASSLNGRVGYTF. CDR3 nucleotide sequence: TGTGCCAGCAGCTTGAATGGGAGAGTTGGCTACACCTTC.

This clone occurred a few times. V and J are TRBV2 and TRBJ2-2, with 9 positions matching TRBD1. Germline CDR1 and CDR2: SNHLY and FYNNEI. This CDR3 is 14 amino acids long. J lost 6 bases, V lost 5 bases, and 4 bases had no gene match. CDR3 bases: TGTGCCAGCAGTCCGGGACAGGGATCCGGGGAGCTGTTTTTT. As protein: CASSPGQGSGELFF.

A remark on this clone: Being one base from a much bigger clone, this may be a read error. The chain employs TRBV6-1 and TRBJ2-2; D is perhaps TRBD2 (6 bases). This CDR3 is 13 amino acids long. Trimming took 6 bases from V and 7 from J, leaving 12 bases between them. Germline CDR1 MNHNS, CDR2 SASEGT. In nucleotides, the CDR3 is TGTGCCAGCAGCGGGAGAAGGTGCGGGGAGCTGTTTTTT. Protein sequence: CASSGRRCGELFF.

This clone came up many times. V is TRBV20-1 and J is TRBJ2-1, with D uncertain. The V end lost 0 bases, the J end lost 7 bases, and 10 bases lay between the germline ends. The CDR3 runs to 13 residues. The V gene's germline CDR1 is DFQATT and CDR2 SNEGSKA (reference sequence). CDR3 nucleotide sequence: TGCAGTGCTAGAGACCCTTCTTCAAATGAGCAGTTCTTC. Translation gives CSARDPSSNEQFF.

This clone was seen a handful of times. The V and J genes are TRBV11-3 and TRBJ1-1; 8 bases are a match to TRBD1. V gave up 5 bases and J gave up 4 bases; unmatched junction bases: 6. The CDR3 loop spans 14 amino acids. Germline CDR1 SGHNT, CDR2 YENEEA. The DNA for the CDR3 is TGTGCCAGCAGCGACAGGGGTGCGGGCACTGAAGCTTTCTTT. This sequence encodes CASSDRGAGTEAFF.

The V gene is TRBV4-1, the J gene TRBJ1-1; maybe TRBD1 (6 bases). CDR3 length equals 15 residues. The V end lost 0 bases, the J end lost 7 bases, and 15 bases lay between the germline ends. Germline assignment: CDR1 MGHRA and CDR2 YSYEKL. The CDR3 coding sequence is TGCGCCAGCAGCCAAGAGGGGGCTCAATCTCGTGAAGCTTTCTTT. This gives the protein CASSQEGAQSREAFF.

V and J are TRBV7-9 and TRBJ2-1, with D hard to call. Germline V lookup: CDR1 SEHNR, CDR2 FQNEAQ (reference sequence). The CDR3 covers 14 residues. V lost 4 bases to trimming and J lost 7 bases, with 14 bases between them. CDR3 loop: CASSSPNLVNEQFF. The CDR3 DNA sequence: TGTGCCAGCAGCTCACCAAACTTAGTGAATGAGCAGTTCTTC.